The next 2 T cell receptor beta chains were all read from a single sample in a study. TCRdb processed the 5' RACE reads anew with MiXCR; each CDR3 protein has one entry. The sample lists tens of thousands of distinct CDR3 sequences, 29% occurring once. The sequencing input was memory CD4+ T cells sorted from a lymph node. Stated subset: memory CD4+ T cells, CD4+CD45RO+CD25-. All receptors come from a female donor with breast cancer.

For this clonotype: Just one base apart from a much larger clone, this may be a read error. V gene TRBV5-1 combines with J gene TRBJ1-1, with a weak D call TRBD1 (5 bases). There are 14 residues in the CDR3. CDR1 is SGHRS and CDR2 is YFSETQ in the germline V gene. The V gene lost 4 bases and the J gene lost 11 bases, with 21 bases spanning the gap. CDR3 in amino acids: CASSPGLTDTRAFF. The DNA for the CDR3 is TGCGCCAGCAGCCCTGGACTTACGGACACTCGGGCTTTCTTT.

The chain has TRBV5-1 and TRBJ2-1; no definite D call. The CDR3 runs 15 residues. The germline gives CDR1 SGHRS, CDR2 YFSETQ. Trimming cost V 0 bases and J 6 bases, with 13 bases left between them. Here the CDR3 reads CASSLGQGLLNEQFF. CDR3 DNA sequence: TGCGCCAGCAGCTTGGGACAAGGGCTACTCAATGAGCAGTTCTTC.